This T cell receptor beta chain comes out of a study of technical replicates of blood from four donors. Here immunoSEQ multiplex PCR was the method, and the copy in TCRdb shows in-frame clones only, minus some. The table has 75,000 to 95,000 clones, under 95% seen once. Germline V gene sequence: CDR1 MDHEN, CDR2 SYDVKM. V trimming: 5 bases; J trimming: 4 bases; junction bases outside the gene matches: 7. The CDR3 is made up of 15 amino acids. The sequenced material came from T cells isolated from PBMCs. V usage is TRBV28 and J usage is TRBJ1-4, with 7 bases fitting TRBD1. This receptor was obtained from a human donor in good health. DNA for the CDR3: TGTGCCAGCAGTCCACACGGGGACAGTAATGAAAAACTGTTTTTT. It codes for CASSPHGDSNEKLFF.